This T cell receptor beta chain originates from a study of T cell responses to AZD1222 COVID-19 vaccine. Study overall: Pooled in the analysis were second doses at about 4 or about 12 weeks. Overall study results and limits: Spike-specific TCR breadth and depth grew following two AZD1222 doses. The CD4 TCRs associated with vaccination extended across spike and predominated at 160-218 and 743-854.

Profiling relied on immunoSEQ multiplex PCR, and the TCRdb table lists in-frame clones only, not all of them. The profile shows approximately 150,000 clones, roughly 92% of them singletons. To note about this clone: As yet, its antigen is unknown.

The input for sequencing was peripheral blood, taken on day 0 of AZD1222 vaccination. This sequence originates from an adult in good health.

The CDR3 is CATSDPWTGYGYTF. CDR3 DNA sequence: TGTGCCACCAGTGATCCTTGGACGGGGTATGGCTACACCTTC. The chain joins TRBV24-1 to TRBJ1-2; D not resolved. The CDR3 contains 14 residues. The V end lost 3 bases, the J end lost 5 bases, and 12 bases lay between the germline ends. Germline loops: CDR1 KGHDR, CDR2 SFDVKD.